This TCR beta chain originates from a study of control samples from healthy donors and cancer patients. V shed 7 bases and J 5 bases; nucleotides not matched to a gene: 11. The length of the CDR3 is 14 residues. Germline loops: CDR1 MNHNY, CDR2 SVGAGI (reference sequence). The protocol was immunoSEQ multiplex PCR, while the TCRdb copy is restricted to in-frame clones and leaves out a portion. The top ten hold around a quarter of the sample, which has about 48,000 clones, about 93% seen once. This clone was recorded once. The sample comprised PBMCs. This TCR was recovered from a woman in her fifties or sixties with head and neck cancer. This chain uses TRBV6-6 with TRBJ2-7; 7 bases fit TRBD2. The CDR3 reads CASNQAGPVHEQYF. The CDR3 DNA reads as TGTGCCAGCAACCAAGCGGGGCCCGTCCACGAGCAGTACTTC.